The rows below give T cell receptor beta chains drawn from one sample of a study of cytomegalovirus exposure and HLA in healthy donors. Clones were read by immunoSEQ multiplex PCR, and TCRdb kept only the in-frame ones, dropping some. This sample carries fewer than 250,000 clones, almost 75% of them seen once, and the ten largest clones take roughly 2.8%. Sequenced: PBMCs. The receptors derive from a woman in her twenties or thirties in good health and CMV-seropositive. CDR3s include the opening cysteine and the closing phenylalanine or tryptophan. Fields, in order: J gene, D gene, clone size, V gene, CDR3 DNA, CDR3 protein. A D gene is named only where the DNA matches it firmly. Clone size is not always given. Where it is, it says once, few, many or a class for expanded clones.

>TRBJ2-7|-|-|TRBV27
TGTGCCAGCAGTTTCGCTAGCAGCTCCTACGAGCAGTACTTC
CASSFASSSYEQYF
>TRBJ2-5|-|-|TRBV28
TGTGCCAGCAGTAAACAGCGGGAGACCCAGTACTTC
CASSKQRETQYF
>TRBJ2-7|-|-|TRBV27
TGTGCCAGCAGTTCAACAGGGCGGAACGAGCAGTACTTC
CASSSTGRNEQYF
>TRBJ2-7|-|-|TRBV27
TGTGCCAGCAGCCAGACAGGCTCCTACGAGCAGTACTTC
CASSQTGSYEQYF
>TRBJ2-2|TRBD1|-|TRBV7-9
TGTGCCAGCAGCCCCGCCGGACAGGATTTCACCGGGGAGCTGTTTTTT
CASSPAGQDFTGELFF
>TRBJ2-1|-|once|TRBV5-1
TGCGCCAGCAACCTAGCAGCAATGGACGATGAGCAGTTCTTC
CASNLAAMDDEQFF
>TRBJ2-3|TRBD2|-|TRBV27
TGTGCCAGCAGTTTACTAGCGGGAGTAAGCACAGATACGCAGTATTTT
CASSLLAGVSTDTQYF
>TRBJ2-6|-|-|TRBV25-1
TGTGCCAGCAGTAAGGGGAAAGGCTCTGGGGCCAACGTCCTGACTTTC
CASSKGKGSGANVLTF
>TRBJ1-5|TRBD1|-|TRBV16
TGTGCCAGCAGCCAATCGGGGGGACAGGGCAATCAGCCCCAGCATTTT
CASSQSGGQGNQPQHF
>TRBJ2-2|TRBD2|-|TRBV7-6
TGTGCCAGCAGCTTAAACGGAGGGCTAGCGGGAGGCCACACCGGGGAGCTGTTTTTT
CASSLNGGLAGGHTGELFF
>TRBJ2-7|TRBD1|few|TRBV19
TGTGCCAGTAGTATCAATCGCCGGACAGGAGATTCCTACGAGCAGTACTTC
CASSINRRTGDSYEQYF
>TRBJ2-6|-|-|TRBV28
TGTGCCAGCAGTTACAGGGTGGCTGGGGCCAACGTCCTGACTTTC
CASSYRVAGANVLTF
>TRBJ2-2|TRBD1|-|TRBV7-9
TGTTCCAGCAGCTCCGAAGGGACAGCGAACACCGGGGAGCTGTTTTTT
CSSSSEGTANTGELFF
>TRBJ2-7|TRBD1|-|TRBV6-5
TGTGCCAGCAGACAGGGGGCCTACGAGCAGTACTTC
CASRQGAYEQYF
>TRBJ2-5|TRBD2|-|TRBV9
TGTGCCAGCAGCGTAGCGGTCTTAGCGGGGCAAGAGACCCAGTACTTC
CASSVAVLAGQETQYF
>TRBJ1-5|TRBD1|few|TRBV28
TGTGCCAGCAGGGCGACAGGGGTCAATCAGCCCCAGCATTTT
CASRATGVNQPQHF
>TRBJ1-5|TRBD1|-|TRBV5-1
TGCGCCAGCAGCTTAACAGGGGGCCGGGGGCAGCCCCAGCATTTT
CASSLTGGRGQPQHF
>TRBJ2-1|TRBD1|-|TRBV25-1
TGTGCCAGCAGTCCCTTGGGAGACAGGGCGAGTGGGTATGAGCAGTTCTTC
CASSPLGDRASGYEQFF
>TRBJ2-1|-|-|TRBV19
TGTGCCAGTAGTATGGGGGCGCTCAATGAGCAGTTCTTC
CASSMGALNEQFF
>TRBJ1-1|-|few|TRBV6-5
TGTGCCAGCAGTTACACTGGGGCTAGGGACACTGAAGCTTTCTTT
CASSYTGARDTEAFF
>TRBJ2-4|TRBD2|-|TRBV28
TGTGCCAGCAGGCGAGAGGGAGGGGTAAACATTCAGTACTTC
CASRREGGVNIQYF
>TRBJ2-7|TRBD1|few|TRBV2
TGTGCCAGCAGTTTTAGGACAGGGGGCGAGCAGTACTTC
CASSFRTGGEQYF
>TRBJ1-1|-|-|TRBV19
TGTGCCAGTAGTCCCCCCGGCGCCGCCGAGGGAGCTTTCTTT
CASSPPGAAEGAFF
>TRBJ2-7|-|-|TRBV19
TGTGCCAGTAGTATCCCACAGGGTAACGAGCAGTACTTC
CASSIPQGNEQYF
>TRBJ2-5|TRBD2|-|TRBV2
TGTGCCAGCAGTGAAGTTCGAGCGGGAGGGCAAGAGACCCAGTACTTC
CASSEVRAGGQETQYF
>TRBJ1-2|TRBD1|-|TRBV18
TGTGCCAGCTCATATGGGACAGGGGATGGCTACACCTTC
CASSYGTGDGYTF
>TRBJ1-2|-|once|TRBV6-4
TGTGCCAGCAGTGATAGTTATGGCTACACCTTC
CASSDSYGYTF
>TRBJ2-7|TRBD1|few|TRBV28
TGTGCCAGCAGTCCCTGGACAGGGTCAAAAGGATACGAGCAGTACTTC
CASSPWTGSKGYEQYF
>TRBJ1-2|TRBD1|-|TRBV28
TGTGCCAGCAGTTTATGGGACAGGGCCGGTGGCTACACCTTC
CASSLWDRAGGYTF
>TRBJ1-5|-|-|TRBV5-6
TGTGCCAGCAGCTTGGGACGGGGAGGTTGGCAGCCCCAGCATTTT
CASSLGRGGWQPQHF
>TRBJ2-1|-|-|TRBV18
TGTGCCAGCTCACCAGCGGGGCTTAGCAACAATGAGCAGTTCTTC
CASSPAGLSNNEQFF